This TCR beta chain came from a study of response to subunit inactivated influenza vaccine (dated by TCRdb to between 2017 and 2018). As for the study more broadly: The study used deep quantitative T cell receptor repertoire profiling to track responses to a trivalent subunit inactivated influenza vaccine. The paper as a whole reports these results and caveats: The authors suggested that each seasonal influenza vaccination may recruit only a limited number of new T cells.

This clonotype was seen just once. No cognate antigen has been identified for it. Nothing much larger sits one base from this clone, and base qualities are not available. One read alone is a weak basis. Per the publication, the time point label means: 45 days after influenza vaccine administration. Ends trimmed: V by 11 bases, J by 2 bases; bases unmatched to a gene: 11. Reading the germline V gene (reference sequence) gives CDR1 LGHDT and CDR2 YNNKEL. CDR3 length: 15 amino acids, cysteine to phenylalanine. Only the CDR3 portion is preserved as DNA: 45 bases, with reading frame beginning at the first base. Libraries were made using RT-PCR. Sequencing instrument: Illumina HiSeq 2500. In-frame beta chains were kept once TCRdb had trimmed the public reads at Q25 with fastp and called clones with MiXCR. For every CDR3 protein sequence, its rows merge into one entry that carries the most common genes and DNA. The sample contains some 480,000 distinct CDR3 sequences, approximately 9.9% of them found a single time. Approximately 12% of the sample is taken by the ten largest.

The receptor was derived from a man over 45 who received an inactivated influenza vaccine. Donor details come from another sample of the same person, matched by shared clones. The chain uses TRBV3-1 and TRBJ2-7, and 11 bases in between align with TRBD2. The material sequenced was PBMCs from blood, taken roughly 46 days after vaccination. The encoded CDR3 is CASCQRLAGPYEQYF. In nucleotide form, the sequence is TGTGCCTCCTGCCAAAGACTAGCGGGGCCCTACGAGCAGTACTTC.